This T cell receptor (beta chain) was found in a study of cytomegalovirus exposure and HLA in healthy donors. Study-wide results and limits: In a later analysis, at a false discovery rate of 0.05, some 15,000 TCR beta sequences were associated with HLA alleles. Several top significant clusters appeared, in a later analysis, to be linked to common viral pathogens.

The PCR employed 60 Vbeta primers together with 13 Jbeta primers. Using immunoSEQ multiplex PCR, the repertoire was profiled, and TCRdb retains in-frame clones only, with some absent. The sample shows roughly 120,000 clones, 80% of them seen only once. The V and J ends lost 0 bases and 3 bases respectively, with 9 bases between them. Germline V CDR1 and CDR2: SGHRS, YFSETQ. The CDR3 has 14 amino acids. To note about this clone: Its matching antigen is unknown.

This TCR was sampled from a male donor in good health and CMV-seronegative. The chain uses TRBV5-1 and TRBJ1-2; a possible D gene is TRBD1 (6 bases). Sequencing was done on a sample of PBMCs. The CDR3 DNA reads TGCGCCAGCAGCTTGGACAGGGAAGACTATGGCTACACCTTC. It translates to CASSLDREDYGYTF.